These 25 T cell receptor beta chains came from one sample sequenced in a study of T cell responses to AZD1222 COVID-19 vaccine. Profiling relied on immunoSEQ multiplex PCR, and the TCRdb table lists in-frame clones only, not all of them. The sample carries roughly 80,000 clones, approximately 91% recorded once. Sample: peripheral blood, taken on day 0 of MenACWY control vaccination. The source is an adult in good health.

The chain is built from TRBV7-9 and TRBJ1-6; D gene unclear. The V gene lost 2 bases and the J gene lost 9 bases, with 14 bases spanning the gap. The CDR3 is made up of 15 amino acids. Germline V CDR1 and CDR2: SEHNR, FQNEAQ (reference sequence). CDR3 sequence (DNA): TGTGCCAGCAGCTTACAAGGGCCACGCCTTTCACCCCTCCACTTT. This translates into CASSLQGPRLSPLHF.

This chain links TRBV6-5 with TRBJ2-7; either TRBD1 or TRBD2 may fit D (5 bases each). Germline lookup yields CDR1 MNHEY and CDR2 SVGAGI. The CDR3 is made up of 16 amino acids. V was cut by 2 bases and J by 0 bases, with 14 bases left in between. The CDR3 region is CASSYPLSGSSYEQYF. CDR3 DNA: TGTGCCAGCAGTTACCCCCTGTCAGGGAGCTCCTACGAGCAGTACTTC.

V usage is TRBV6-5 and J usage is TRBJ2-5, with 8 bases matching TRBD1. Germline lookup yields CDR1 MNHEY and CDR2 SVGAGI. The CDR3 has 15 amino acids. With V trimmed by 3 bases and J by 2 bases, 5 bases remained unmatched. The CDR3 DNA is TGTGCCAGCAGTTATCGCAGGACAGGGCAAGAGACCCAGTACTTC. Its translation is CASSYRRTGQETQYF.

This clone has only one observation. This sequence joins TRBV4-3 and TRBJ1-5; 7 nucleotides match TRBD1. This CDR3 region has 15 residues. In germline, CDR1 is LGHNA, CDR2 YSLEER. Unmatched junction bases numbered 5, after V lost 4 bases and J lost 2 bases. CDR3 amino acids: CASSLTTGRNQPQHF. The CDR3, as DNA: TGCGCCAGCAGCCTGACGACAGGGCGCAATCAGCCCCAGCATTTT.

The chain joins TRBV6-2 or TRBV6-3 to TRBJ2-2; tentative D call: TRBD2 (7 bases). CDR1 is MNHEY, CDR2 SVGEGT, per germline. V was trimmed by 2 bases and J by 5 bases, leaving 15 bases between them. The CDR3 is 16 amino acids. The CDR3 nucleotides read TGTGCCAGCAGTTACCTGGGGGGGCGAGGGACCGGGGAGCTGTTTTTT. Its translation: CASSYLGGRGTGELFF.

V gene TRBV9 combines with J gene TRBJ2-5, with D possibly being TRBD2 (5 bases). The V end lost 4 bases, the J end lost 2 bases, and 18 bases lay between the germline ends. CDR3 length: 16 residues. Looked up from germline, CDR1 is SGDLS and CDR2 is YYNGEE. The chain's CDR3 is CASSPSQGESQETQYF. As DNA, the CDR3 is TGTGCCAGCAGCCCTAGCCAAGGAGAATCTCAAGAGACCCAGTACTTC.

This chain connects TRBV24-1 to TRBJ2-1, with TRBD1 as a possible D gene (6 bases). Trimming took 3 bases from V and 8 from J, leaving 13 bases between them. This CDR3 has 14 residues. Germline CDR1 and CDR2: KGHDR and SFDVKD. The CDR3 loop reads CATSDAGDRDEQFF. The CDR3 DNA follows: TGTGCCACCAGTGATGCAGGGGATCGGGATGAGCAGTTCTTC.

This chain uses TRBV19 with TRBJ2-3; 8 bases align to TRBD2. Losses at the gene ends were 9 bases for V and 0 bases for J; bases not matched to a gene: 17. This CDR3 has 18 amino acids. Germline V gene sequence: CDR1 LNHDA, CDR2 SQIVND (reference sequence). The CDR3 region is CASSMGLGGGSSTDTQYF. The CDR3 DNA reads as TGTGCCAGCTCTATGGGGCTGGGCGGGGGGTCTAGCACAGATACGCAGTATTTT.

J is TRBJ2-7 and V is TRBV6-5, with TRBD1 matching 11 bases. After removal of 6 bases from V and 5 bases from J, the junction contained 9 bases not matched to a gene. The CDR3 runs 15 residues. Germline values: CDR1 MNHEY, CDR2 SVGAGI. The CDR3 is CASRSPRTGGHEQYF. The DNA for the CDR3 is TGTGCCAGCAGATCCCCGAGGACAGGGGGCCACGAGCAGTACTTC.

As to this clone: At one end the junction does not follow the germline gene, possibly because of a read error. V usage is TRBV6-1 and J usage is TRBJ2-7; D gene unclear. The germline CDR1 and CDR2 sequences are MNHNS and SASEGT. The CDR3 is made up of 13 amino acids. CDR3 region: CASSETRVGSRHF. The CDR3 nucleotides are TGTGCCAGCAGTGAAACTCGCGTGGGCAGTAGGCACTTC.

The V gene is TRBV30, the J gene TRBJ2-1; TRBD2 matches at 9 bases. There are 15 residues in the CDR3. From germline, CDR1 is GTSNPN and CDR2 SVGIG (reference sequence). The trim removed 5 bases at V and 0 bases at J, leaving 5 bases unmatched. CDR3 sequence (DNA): TGTGCCTGGCAGCTAGCGGGGAGCTCCTACAATGAGCAGTTCTTC. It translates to CAWQLAGSSYNEQFF.

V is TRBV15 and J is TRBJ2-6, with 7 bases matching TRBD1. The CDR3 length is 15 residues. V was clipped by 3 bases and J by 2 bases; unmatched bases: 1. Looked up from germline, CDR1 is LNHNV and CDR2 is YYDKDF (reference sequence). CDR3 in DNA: TGTGCCACCAGCAGGGACAGGACTGGGGCCAACGTCCTGACTTTC. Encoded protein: CATSRDRTGANVLTF.

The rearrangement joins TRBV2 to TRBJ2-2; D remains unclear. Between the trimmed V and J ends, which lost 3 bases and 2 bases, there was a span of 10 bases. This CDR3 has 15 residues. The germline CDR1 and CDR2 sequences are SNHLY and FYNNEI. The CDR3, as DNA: TGTGCCAGCAGTGATGGTGAGGTTAACACCGGGGAGCTGTTTTTT. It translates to CASSDGEVNTGELFF.

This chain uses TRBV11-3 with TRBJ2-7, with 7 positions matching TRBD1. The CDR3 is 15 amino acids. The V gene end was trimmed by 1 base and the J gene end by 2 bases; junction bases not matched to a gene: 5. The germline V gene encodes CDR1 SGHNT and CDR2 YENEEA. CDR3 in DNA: TGTGCCAGCAGCTTAGGGACAGGAAGCACCTACGAGCAGTACTTC. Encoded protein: CASSLGTGSTYEQYF.

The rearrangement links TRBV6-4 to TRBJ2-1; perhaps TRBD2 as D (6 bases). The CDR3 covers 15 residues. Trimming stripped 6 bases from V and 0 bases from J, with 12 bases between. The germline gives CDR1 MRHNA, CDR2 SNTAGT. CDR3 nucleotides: TGTGCCAGCAGCGGGGAGGTTAGCTCCTACAATGAGCAGTTCTTC. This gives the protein CASSGEVSSYNEQFF.

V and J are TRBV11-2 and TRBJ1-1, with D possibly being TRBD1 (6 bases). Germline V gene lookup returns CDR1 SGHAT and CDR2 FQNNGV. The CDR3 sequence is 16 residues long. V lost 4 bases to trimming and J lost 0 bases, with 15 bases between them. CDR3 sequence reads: CASSSWTVGMNTEAFF. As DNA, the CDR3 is TGTGCCAGCAGCTCATGGACAGTAGGAATGAACACTGAAGCTTTCTTT.

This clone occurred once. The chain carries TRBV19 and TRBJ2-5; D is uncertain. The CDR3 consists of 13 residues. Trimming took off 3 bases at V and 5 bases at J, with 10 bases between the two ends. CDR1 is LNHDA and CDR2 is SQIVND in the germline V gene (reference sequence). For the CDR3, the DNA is TGTGCCAGTAGTATTACCTTCTGGGAGACCCAGTACTTC. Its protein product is CASSITFWETQYF. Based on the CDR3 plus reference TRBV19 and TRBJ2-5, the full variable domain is DGGITQSPKYLFRKEGQNVTLSCEQNLNHDAMYWYRQDPGQGLRLIYYSQIVNDFQKGDIAEGYSVSREKKESFPLTVTSAQKNPTAFYLCASSITFWETQYFGPGTRLLVL.

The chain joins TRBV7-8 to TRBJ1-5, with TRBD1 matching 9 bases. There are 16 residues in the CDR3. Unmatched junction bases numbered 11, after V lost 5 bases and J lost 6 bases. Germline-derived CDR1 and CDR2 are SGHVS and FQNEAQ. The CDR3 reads CASSPIGGQGFQPQHF. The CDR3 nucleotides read TGTGCCAGCAGCCCTATAGGGGGACAGGGCTTTCAGCCCCAGCATTTT.

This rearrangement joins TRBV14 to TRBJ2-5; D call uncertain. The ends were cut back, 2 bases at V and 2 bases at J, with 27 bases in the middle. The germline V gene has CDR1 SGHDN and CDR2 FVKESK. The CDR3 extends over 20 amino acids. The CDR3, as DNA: TGTGCCAGCAGCCAAAGAAAAGAAGCCTTTGTAAGGGAACCACAAGAGACCCAGTACTTC. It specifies CASSQRKEAFVREPQETQYF.

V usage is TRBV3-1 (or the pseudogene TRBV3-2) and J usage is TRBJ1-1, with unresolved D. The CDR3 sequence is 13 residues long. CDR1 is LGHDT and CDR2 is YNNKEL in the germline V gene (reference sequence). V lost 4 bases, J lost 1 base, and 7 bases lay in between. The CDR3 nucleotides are TGTGCCAGCAGCCGACGGACGAACACTGAAGCTTTCTTT. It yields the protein CASSRRTNTEAFF.

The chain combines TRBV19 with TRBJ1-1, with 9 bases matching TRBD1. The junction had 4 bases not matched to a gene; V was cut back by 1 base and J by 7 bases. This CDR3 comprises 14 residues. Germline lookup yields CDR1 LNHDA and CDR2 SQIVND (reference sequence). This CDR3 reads CASSIGRDRVEAFF. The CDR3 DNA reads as TGTGCCAGTAGTATAGGCCGGGACAGGGTTGAAGCTTTCTTT.

The CDR3 sequence: CASSSRGGGSGANVLTF. CDR3 sequence (DNA): TGTGCCAGCAGCTCCCGAGGGGGGGGCTCTGGGGCCAACGTCCTGACTTTC. This sequence joins TRBV7-2 and TRBJ2-6; the D gene is possibly TRBD2 (7 bases). CDR1 and CDR2 (germline): SGHTA, FQGNSA. CDR3 length: 17 amino acids. Trimming left V 4 bases short and J 0 bases short, with 13 bases between.

The DNA for the CDR3 is TGTGCCAGTAGTCGGACAGCCAACAATGAGCAGTTCTTC. Residues: CASSRTANNEQFF. J is TRBJ2-1 and V is TRBV19; tentative D call: TRBD1 (6 bases). The CDR3 consists of 13 residues. Germline-derived CDR1 and CDR2 are LNHDA and SQIVND (reference sequence). Trimming removed 5 bases at V and 5 bases at J, with 10 bases between.

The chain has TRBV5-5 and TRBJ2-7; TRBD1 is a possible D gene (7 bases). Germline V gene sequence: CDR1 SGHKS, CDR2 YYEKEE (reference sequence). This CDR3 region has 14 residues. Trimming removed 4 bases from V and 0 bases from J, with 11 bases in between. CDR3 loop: CASSPGGLSYEQYF. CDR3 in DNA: TGTGCCAGCAGCCCAGGGGGACTCTCCTACGAGCAGTACTTC.

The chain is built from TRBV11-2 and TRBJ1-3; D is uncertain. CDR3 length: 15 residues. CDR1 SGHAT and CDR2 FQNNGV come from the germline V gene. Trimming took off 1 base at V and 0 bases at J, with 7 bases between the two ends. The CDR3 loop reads CASSLAPSSGNTIYF. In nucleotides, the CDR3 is TGTGCCAGCAGCTTAGCTCCCAGCTCTGGAAACACCATATATTTT.